This T cell receptor (beta chain) came from a study of shared clonotypes between healthy human individuals. Notes on the study in general: Researchers found naive subsets generally carried larger estimated richness than memory subsets.

As for this clone: What it binds is not known.

Generated by immunoSEQ multiplex PCR, the TCRdb table keeps only in-frame clones and is missing some. This sample yields 630,000 or so clones, of which 95% to 98% are seen a single time; 0.3% belongs to the top ten. CD8 cells regarded as naive lacked CD45RO, were positively chosen for CCR7, and omitted terminally differentiated effector memory CD45RA+ cells. Germline V gene sequence: CDR1 SGHVS, CDR2 FQNEAQ. Trimming pared 2 bases from V and 4 bases from J, leaving 14 bases between. The length of the CDR3 is 15 residues. The genes are TRBV7-8 and TRBJ2-5, with unresolved D. The sequence was collected from a man aged 30-40 years in good health. The sample taken for sequencing was naive CD8+ T cells sorted from blood. The CDR3 nucleotides are TGTGCCAGCAGCTTAAGAGACCCAGCCTCAGAGACCCAGTACTTC. Protein sequence: CASSLRDPASETQYF.